These 5 T cell receptor beta chains were all obtained from the same sample, sequenced in a study of shared clonotypes between healthy human individuals. Sequenced by immunoSEQ multiplex PCR; TCRdb stores in-frame clones only, minus some. The table includes a few million clones, just over 90% detected once. Sequencing was carried out using naive CD4+ T cells from PBMCs. Subset defined: CD45RA+ positively selected. These receptors came from a man aged 18 to 29 in good health. Some clones in this sample may be carry-over from other donors' samples.

This sequence joins TRBV9 and TRBJ1-2; D is perhaps TRBD1 (5 bases). Trimming cost V 2 bases and J 4 bases, with 12 bases left between them. Per the germline V gene, CDR1 is SGDLS and CDR2 is YYNGEE. The CDR3 totals 14 residues. The DNA for the CDR3 is TGTGCCAGCAGCGTTGGGGGGTTAGGCTATGGCTACACCTTC. It yields the protein CASSVGGLGYGYTF.

Comment on this clone: Different DNA sequences within this sample yield the same CDR3. The chain combines TRBV9 with TRBJ2-3; 11 bases line up with TRBD2. J was trimmed by 2 bases and V by 2 bases; bases with no gene match: 4. The germline gives CDR1 SGDLS, CDR2 YYNGEE. This CDR3 is 16 amino acids long. The CDR3: CASSVGTSGYTDTQYF. For the CDR3, the DNA is TGTGCCAGCAGCGTCGGGACTAGCGGATACACAGATACGCAGTATTTT.

The rearrangement links TRBV28 to TRBJ2-2; D is uncertain. V was cut by 8 bases and J by 5 bases, with 12 bases left in between. CDR1 MDHEN and CDR2 SYDVKM come from the germline V gene. The CDR3 is 13 residues long. The chain's CDR3 is CASLEGLTGELFF. The CDR3 bases are TGTGCCAGCTTGGAAGGGTTAACCGGGGAGCTGTTTTTT.

The genes are TRBV7-3 and TRBJ2-1; a possible D gene is TRBD1 (5 bases). V gave up 5 bases and J gave up 2 bases, with 13 bases separating them. The germline V gene has CDR1 SGHTA and CDR2 FQGTGA. The CDR3 consists of 15 residues. CDR3 residues: CASSIQGGTYNEQFF. For the CDR3, the DNA is TGTGCCAGCAGCATCCAGGGTGGCACCTACAATGAGCAGTTCTTC.

V gene TRBV28 combines with J gene TRBJ1-3; D is unresolved. Germline values: CDR1 MDHEN, CDR2 SYDVKM. The CDR3 is made up of 17 amino acids. Trimming removed 4 bases at V and 0 bases at J, with 16 bases between. The CDR3 spells CASSSSNRRSSGNTIYF. The CDR3 DNA sequence: TGTGCCAGCAGTTCTAGCAATCGTAGGAGCTCTGGAAACACCATATATTTT.